This T cell receptor (beta chain) was found in a study of cytomegalovirus exposure and HLA in healthy donors. In germline, CDR1 is MNHEY, CDR2 SVGAGI. The CDR3 has 15 amino acids. Germline trimming cut 2 bases from V and 2 bases from J; bases unmatched to any gene: 3. Primers for the PCR totalled 60 Vbeta and 13 Jbeta. Profiling relied on immunoSEQ multiplex PCR, and the TCRdb table lists in-frame clones only, not all of them. The sample contains about 96,000 clones, around 74% of which appear only once. The receptor's source is a female donor in good health and CMV-seropositive. The gene calls are TRBV6-5 and TRBJ2-5, with 9 nucleotides matching TRBD2. The source material was PBMCs. The CDR3 is CASSYGLAGQETQYF. Written as DNA, the CDR3 is TGTGCCAGCAGTTACGGGCTAGCGGGGCAAGAGACCCAGTACTTC.